What follows are 25 T cell receptor beta chains derived from one specimen sequenced in a study of blood T cell repertoires in COVID-19. Only in-frame clones appear in the TCRdb table, and some are missing; sequencing was by immunoSEQ multiplex PCR. This table has 110,000 or so clones, about 80% appearing once. The material sequenced was peripheral blood. These TCRs come from a woman aged 40 to 55 with acute or convalescent COVID-19.

There are a few counts of this clone. The chain has TRBV7-9 and TRBJ1-1; D is undetermined. Trimming cost V 4 bases and J 7 bases, with 25 bases left between them. Germline values: CDR1 SEHNR, CDR2 FQNEAQ (reference sequence). The CDR3 runs 17 residues. The CDR3 DNA reads as TGTGCCAGCAGCTCCCCCCGACTAATGGGCCCGGCGATTGAAGCTTTCTTT. Protein sequence: CASSSPRLMGPAIEAFF.

The chain has TRBV7-2 and TRBJ1-2, with 7 nucleotides matching TRBD1. The CDR3 runs 14 residues. Per germline, CDR1 SGHTA and CDR2 FQGNSA. V lost 6 bases and J lost 3; bases outside the gene matches: 7. Here the CDR3 reads CASSSRQGHYGYTF. CDR3 coding DNA: TGTGCCAGCAGTTCAAGACAGGGCCACTATGGCTACACCTTC.

The chain uses TRBV3-1 (or the pseudogene TRBV3-2) and TRBJ1-1; TRBD1 aligns across 7 bases. The CDR3 covers 15 residues. Germline CDR1 and CDR2: LGHDT and YNNKEL (reference sequence). Germline trimming cut 5 bases from V and 4 bases from J; bases unmatched to any gene: 10. DNA of the CDR3: TGTGCCAGCAGCGAACACGGCTCAGGGGGCACTGAAGCTTTCTTT. Translated, it gives CASSEHGSGGTEAFF.

The CDR3 sequence is CASTSTVDEAFF. Here the CDR3 DNA reads TGTGCCAGCACCTCGACAGTGGATGAAGCTTTCTTT. The chain combines TRBV6-5 with TRBJ1-1; a possible D gene is TRBD1 (5 bases). There are 12 residues in the CDR3. Trimming pared 7 bases from V and 7 bases from J, leaving 13 bases between. CDR1 is MNHEY, CDR2 SVGAGI, per germline.

The chain combines TRBV5-4 with TRBJ2-1; possibly TRBD2 for D (6 bases). V lost 5 bases and J 6 bases, leaving 18 bases between the germline ends. Germline lookup yields CDR1 SGHNT and CDR2 YYREEE (reference sequence). CDR3 length: 15 residues. CDR3 in amino acids: CASRQTGTPFNEQFF. CDR3 DNA sequence: TGTGCCAGCAGACAGACCGGGACTCCCTTCAATGAGCAGTTCTTC.

The chain combines TRBV5-8 with TRBJ1-2, with TRBD1 as a possible D gene (5 bases). This CDR3 region has 14 residues. V was shortened by 4 bases and J by 3 bases, with 13 bases between the two germline ends. CDR1 is SGHTS and CDR2 is YDEGEE in the germline V gene. CDR3: CASSPGPMDYGYTF. As DNA, the CDR3 is TGTGCCAGCAGCCCAGGGCCCATGGACTATGGCTACACCTTC.

The chain is built from TRBV5-1 and TRBJ2-7, with 7 nucleotides matching TRBD2. This CDR3 has 15 amino acids. Germline loops: CDR1 SGHRS, CDR2 YFSETQ. Trimming took 1 base from V and 0 from J; bases not matched to a gene: 4. The CDR3, as DNA: TGCGCCAGCAGCTTGTCACCTAGCGGCTCCTACGAGCAGTACTTC. It is translated as CASSLSPSGSYEQYF.

This clone was counted a single time. The V and J genes are TRBV30 and TRBJ2-5, with 11 bases that match TRBD2. The V gene's germline CDR1 is GTSNPN and CDR2 SVGIG (reference sequence). This CDR3 region has 16 residues. V lost 3 bases and J lost 4; bases outside the gene matches: 10. The CDR3 reads CAWRAGLAGGIETQYF. The CDR3 coding sequence is TGTGCCTGGAGGGCCGGGCTAGCGGGGGGTATAGAGACCCAGTACTTC.

The table lists this clone with a count of one. The DNA for the CDR3 is TGTGCCAGCAGTGAAGCCGGGCGGGGAGATACGCAGTATTTT. Translated: CASSEAGRGDTQYF. J is TRBJ2-3 and V is TRBV6-1, with D possibly matching TRBD2 (6 bases). Trimming took off 0 bases at V and 5 bases at J, with 9 bases between the two ends. Germline-derived CDR1 and CDR2 are MNHNS and SASEGT. The CDR3 is 14 amino acids.

The chain has TRBV6-5 and TRBJ1-5; perhaps TRBD1 as D (6 bases). The CDR3 sequence is 15 residues long. Germline V gives CDR1 MNHEY, CDR2 SVGAGI. The V end lost 7 bases, the J end lost 2 bases, and 15 bases lay between the germline ends. CDR3 sequence reads: CASILSGGGNQPQHF. The DNA of the CDR3 is TGTGCCAGCATCCTATCGGGGGGCGGCAATCAGCCCCAGCATTTT.

The chain has TRBV4-1 and TRBJ2-3; TRBD2 aligns across 8 bases. Trimming cost V 3 bases and J 5 bases; bases outside gene matches: 4. CDR1 is MGHRA, CDR2 YSYEKL, per germline. This CDR3 region has 14 residues. CDR3 protein: CASSQTGGEDTQYF. In nucleotides, the CDR3 is TGCGCCAGCAGCCAGACGGGGGGGGAAGATACGCAGTATTTT.

Here the CDR3 DNA reads TGTGCCAGTAAACAGGGGGCGCAATGGACCCAGTACTTC. This gives the protein CASKQGAQWTQYF. V gene TRBV2 combines with J gene TRBJ2-5; TRBD1 aligns across 9 bases. CDR3 size: 13 residues. The germline V gene encodes CDR1 SNHLY and CDR2 FYNNEI. The ends lost 9 bases at V and 7 bases at J; junction bases unmatched: 9.

The chain recombines TRBV9 with TRBJ2-7, with D perhaps matching TRBD1 (5 bases). The CDR3 is 12 amino acids. Germline loops: CDR1 SGDLS, CDR2 YYNGEE. Deletions cut 2 bases from V and 3 bases from J, with 6 bases between. The CDR3 region has the DNA TGTGCCAGCAGCGTTCAGGGCTACGAGCAGTACTTC. Encoded protein: CASSVQGYEQYF.

CDR3 amino acids: CASSHKRETQYF. The DNA of the CDR3 is TGTGCCAGCAGCCATAAACGGGAGACCCAGTACTTC. The V gene is TRBV7-9, the J gene TRBJ2-5; D is ambiguous. This CDR3 is 12 amino acids long. V was pared by 5 bases and J by 5 bases, with 9 bases between. Germline values: CDR1 SEHNR, CDR2 FQNEAQ (reference sequence).

The chain recombines TRBV7-2 with TRBJ2-7; possible D gene TRBD2, 5 bases. The CDR3 has 14 residues. CDR1 and CDR2 (germline): SGHTA, FQGNSA. Trimming removed 3 bases from V and 1 base from J, with 10 bases in between. The DNA of the CDR3 is TGTGCCAGCAGCTTTCCGGGGATTTCCTACGAGCAGTACTTC. Translated: CASSFPGISYEQYF.

This rearrangement joins TRBV5-1 to TRBJ1-3; TRBD1 matches 8 bases. Germline V gene lookup returns CDR1 SGHRS and CDR2 YFSETQ. This CDR3 has 18 residues. Unmatched junction bases numbered 12, after V lost 2 bases and J lost 2 bases. CDR3 protein: CASSFRDRQVLTGNTIYF. The CDR3 DNA sequence: TGCGCCAGCAGCTTCCGGGACAGGCAAGTATTAACTGGAAACACCATATATTTT.

This sequence joins TRBV23-1 and TRBJ2-2; TRBD2 matches 7 bases. TRBV23-1 is noted as an ORF with a role that remains uncertain. With 0 bases clipped from V and 7 bases from J, the junction kept 5 bases outside the gene matches. This CDR3 region has 15 residues. The CDR3 coding sequence is TGCGCCAGCAGTCAATCGTGCACGGGGGGCGGGGAGCTGTTTTTT. Its translation is CASSQSCTGGGELFF.

J is TRBJ1-5 and V is TRBV7-2; no firm D call. Germline V gene data show CDR1 as SGHTA and CDR2 as FQGNSA. CDR3 length: 13 residues. The V and J ends lost 1 base and 4 bases respectively, with 5 bases between them. CDR3: CASSLERNQPQHF. Written as DNA, the CDR3 is TGTGCCAGCAGCTTAGAACGGAATCAGCCCCAGCATTTT.

The chain employs TRBV18 and TRBJ2-7; 7 bases map to TRBD1. The CDR3 contains 15 residues. The junction had 5 bases not matched to a gene; V was cut back by 0 bases and J by 3 bases. Germline V gene data show CDR1 as KGHSH and CDR2 as LQKENI. The CDR3 here is CASSPPETGNYEQYF. DNA of the CDR3: TGTGCCAGCTCACCACCGGAGACAGGGAACTACGAGCAGTACTTC.

The V and J genes are TRBV7-6 and TRBJ2-1; TRBD2 aligns across 8 bases. Germline V gene data show CDR1 as SGHVS and CDR2 as FNYEAQ. V lost 6 bases to trimming and J lost 3 bases; unmatched junction nucleotides: 7. The CDR3 consists of 15 residues. The chain's CDR3 is CASSPTTSDYNEQFF. Written as DNA, the CDR3 is TGTGCCAGCAGTCCCACGACTAGCGACTACAATGAGCAGTTCTTC.

This sequence joins TRBV10-3 and TRBJ2-1, with D perhaps TRBD2 (7 bases). The germline V gene encodes CDR1 ENHRY and CDR2 SYGVKD. The CDR3 loop spans 13 amino acids. The CDR3 DNA is TGTGCAGGGGGGCCTAGCGGCACTCAGGGGCAGTTCTTC. This translates into CAGGPSGTQGQFF.

This sequence joins TRBV6-5 and TRBJ1-5; possible D gene TRBD1, 5 bases. This CDR3 spans 15 amino acids. Trimming left V 5 bases short and J 4 bases short, with 15 bases between. From germline, CDR1 is MNHEY and CDR2 SVGAGI. CDR3 protein: CASSTGTHWNQPQHF. In nucleotides, the CDR3 is TGTGCCAGCAGTACCGGGACTCATTGGAATCAGCCCCAGCATTTT.

The chain employs TRBV4-2 and TRBJ2-2; 8 bases are shared with TRBD2. V was clipped by 0 bases and J by 0 bases; unmatched bases: 6. The CDR3 has 18 amino acids. The germline gives CDR1 LGHNA, CDR2 YNFKEQ. CDR3 amino acids: CASSQDSRGGPNTGELFF. CDR3 DNA: TGTGCCAGCAGCCAAGACAGTCGGGGGGGCCCGAACACCGGGGAGCTGTTTTTT.

CDR3 protein: CSVGTGGNNEQFF. In DNA, the CDR3 is TGCAGCGTCGGGACAGGGGGAAACAATGAGCAGTTCTTC. The chain recombines TRBV29-1 with TRBJ2-1, with 11 bases fitting TRBD1. CDR1 is SQVTM, CDR2 ANQGSEA, per germline. V gave up 6 bases and J gave up 5 bases; unmatched junction bases: 3. The CDR3 consists of 13 residues.

V gene TRBV30 combines with J gene TRBJ2-3; TRBD2 agrees at 10 bases. The germline V gene has CDR1 GTSNPN and CDR2 SVGIG (reference sequence). This CDR3 has 14 residues. V shed 3 bases and J 6 bases; nucleotides not matched to a gene: 6. This CDR3 is CAWRQSGGVDTQYF. The CDR3 DNA reads as TGTGCCTGGAGACAAAGCGGGGGGGTCGATACGCAGTATTTT.